Detailed here is one TCR beta chain. The antigen is undetermined. This sample stems from a study of graft-versus-host responses after intestinal transplantation. Study in general: Among the recipients, all got anti-thymocyte globulin induction and then tacrolimus and steroids for around 3 years. Whole-study results and caveats: Investigators detected GvH clones in recipient marrow, with some emerging earlier in ileum or blood.

CDR1 and CDR2 (germline): LNHDA, SQIVND (reference sequence). V lost 5 bases, J lost 4 bases, and 4 bases stayed unmatched. This CDR3 region has 14 residues. Profiling relied on immunoSEQ multiplex PCR, and the TCRdb table lists in-frame clones only, not all of them. This table holds fewer than 120,000 clones, about 94% found once. This sequence originates from a human donor who received an intestinal transplant. The material was unstimulated CD8+ T cells sorted from spleen or lymph node cells, obtained before intestinal transplant. The chain joins TRBV19 to TRBJ1-1, with 10 bases lining up with TRBD1. This chain's CDR3 is CASSPRTGGTEAFF. The CDR3 region has the DNA TGTGCCAGTAGTCCTCGGACAGGGGGCACTGAAGCTTTCTTT.